This T cell receptor (beta chain) was identified during a study of lymphopenia after photon versus proton radiotherapy. The study's findings and limits: Photon-treated patients lost naive T cells and TCR diversity; proton-treated stayed stable. Oligoclonal CD8+ Temra expansion after nadir drove photon patients' diversity drop. Post-nadir TCR diversity decline inversely tracked overall survival among those who died. Better survival with proton therapy was suggested as possible, not demonstrated.

This clone appeared a single time. Its antigen is as yet unknown. Trimming removed 8 bases at V and 2 bases at J, with 15 bases between. CDR1 and CDR2 (germline): GTSNPN, SVGIG (reference sequence). The CDR3 totals 13 residues. TCRdb's table, derived via immunoSEQ multiplex PCR, lists solely in-frame clones and lacks some. The sample has about 70,000 clones; less than 95% are singletons. This TCR derives from a woman aged 40 to 50 with cholangiocarcinoma. V usage is TRBV30 and J usage is TRBJ1-1; D is perhaps TRBD1 (5 bases). The sample in question was peripheral blood, obtained from a patient treated with photon-based radiotherapy. The CDR3 protein is CALGLGDNTEAFF. CDR3 DNA: TGTGCCCTGGGGTTGGGGGACAACACTGAAGCTTTCTTT. Complete variable domain (other parts from reference TRBV30 and TRBJ1-1): SQTIHQWPATLVQPVGSPLSLECTVEGTSNPNLYWYRQAAGRGLQLLFYSVGIGQISSEVPQNLSASRPQDRQFILSSKKLLLSDSGFYLCALGLGDNTEAFFGQGTRLTVV.